This TCR beta chain came from a study of T cell repertoires in cytomegalovirus infection (dated by TCRdb to the late 2010s). Study-wide context: Donor HLA type was relevant to the analysis, as public TCR beta signatures indicated carriage of CMV infection together with the matching HLA type. What the work shows at the level of the full study, not this receptor alone: In both this cohort and an independent cohort of 350 or so donors, the cumulative frequency of public TCR beta family members distinguished carriers of CMV infection plus the relevant HLA type. The ex vivo response was dominated by HLA-C-restricted CMV-specific TCR beta clonotypes, which also provided the single most frequent clonotype in two of eight donors.

CDR1 and CDR2 (SGHVS, FQNEAQ) derive from the germline V gene. V is pared back by 1 base and J by 6 bases, with 13 bases lying between the germline termini. From the cysteine up to the phenylalanine, the CDR3 has a length of 14 residues. Only the CDR3 portion is preserved as DNA: 42 bases, with reading frame beginning at the first base. Sequencing used an Illumina HiSeq 1500. TCRdb reworked the public reads: Q25 trimming with fastp, MiXCR clone assembly, productive beta chains retained. One record per CDR3 amino acid sequence lists the most common genes and DNA. The sample table contains approximately 700,000 distinct CDR3 sequences; only one count was recorded for less than 40% of them. Together, the top ten hold 2.8% of the sample. Comments on this clonotype: Its antigen is unknown. Within one base of it there is no much larger clone, and no base qualities were kept.

This TCR derives from a human donor in good health (CMV status not recorded). Some clones in this sample may be carry-over from other donors' samples. The sequence joins TRBV7-8 to TRBJ2-7; there is no confident call for the D gene. The sample consisted of PBMCs. The DNA sequence reads TGTGCCAGCAGCTTAGTCCCAGCTACGGGCGAGCAGTACTTC. This yields the protein CASSLVPATGEQYF.